This T cell receptor (beta chain) was recovered during a study of identical twins. Findings and limits, study-wide: While abundant cord blood beta clonotypes carried fewer insertions, memory repertoires showed no such pattern.

The CDR3 loop spans 14 amino acids. V was trimmed by 0 bases and J by 2 bases, leaving 8 bases between them. Germline CDR1 reads MNHNS; CDR2 reads SASEGT. With respect to this clonotype: Its antigen is unidentified.

TCRdb re-called the 5' RACE reads through MiXCR, storing one row per CDR3 protein. The table has 350,000 to 500,000 distinct CDR3 sequences, approximately 18% seen once. The chain joins TRBV6-1 to TRBJ2-7; no firm D call. Material: naive T cells sorted from blood. This sequence was found in a middle-aged man in good health. The CDR3 here is CASSEAVATYEQYF. The CDR3 DNA reads TGTGCCAGCAGTGAAGCGGTGGCGACCTACGAGCAGTACTTC.